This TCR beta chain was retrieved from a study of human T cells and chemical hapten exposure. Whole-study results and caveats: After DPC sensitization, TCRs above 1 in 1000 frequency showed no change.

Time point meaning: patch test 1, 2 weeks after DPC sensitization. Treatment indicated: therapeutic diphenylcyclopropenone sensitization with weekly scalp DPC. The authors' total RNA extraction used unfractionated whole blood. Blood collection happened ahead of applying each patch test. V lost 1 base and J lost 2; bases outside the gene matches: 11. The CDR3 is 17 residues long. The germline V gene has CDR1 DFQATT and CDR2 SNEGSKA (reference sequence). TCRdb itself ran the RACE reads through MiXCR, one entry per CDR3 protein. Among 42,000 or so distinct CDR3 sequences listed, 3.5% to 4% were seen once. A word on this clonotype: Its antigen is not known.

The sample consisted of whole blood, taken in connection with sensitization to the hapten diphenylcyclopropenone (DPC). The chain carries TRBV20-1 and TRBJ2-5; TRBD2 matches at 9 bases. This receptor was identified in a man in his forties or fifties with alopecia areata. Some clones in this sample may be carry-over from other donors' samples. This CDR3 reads CSARAPAGGGPQETQYF. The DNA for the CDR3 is TGCAGTGCTAGAGCCCCAGCGGGAGGAGGGCCTCAAGAGACCCAGTACTTC.